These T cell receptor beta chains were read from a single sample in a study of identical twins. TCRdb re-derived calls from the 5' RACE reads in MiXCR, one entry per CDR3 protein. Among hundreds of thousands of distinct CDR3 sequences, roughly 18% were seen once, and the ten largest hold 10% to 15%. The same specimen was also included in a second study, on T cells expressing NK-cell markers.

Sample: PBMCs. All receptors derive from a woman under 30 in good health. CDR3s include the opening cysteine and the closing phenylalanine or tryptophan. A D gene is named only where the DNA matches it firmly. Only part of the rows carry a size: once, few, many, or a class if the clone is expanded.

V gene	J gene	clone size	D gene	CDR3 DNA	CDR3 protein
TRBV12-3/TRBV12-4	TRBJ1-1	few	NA	TGTGCCAGCAGTTTGCAGGGAAGTCGCACTGAAGCTTTCTTT	CASSLQGSRTEAFF
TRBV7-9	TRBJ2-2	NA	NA	TGTGCCAGCATCAGAGCTCCTTCTAACACCGGGGAGCTGTTTTTT	CASIRAPSNTGELFF
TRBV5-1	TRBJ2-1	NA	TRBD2	TGCGCCAGCAGCTTGGTTTTTAGCGGGGTAGGATACAATGAGCAGTTCTTC	CASSLVFSGVGYNEQFF
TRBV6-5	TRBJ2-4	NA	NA	TGTGCCAGCAGTGGGTCCCTCAAAAACATTCAGTACTTC	CASSGSLKNIQYF
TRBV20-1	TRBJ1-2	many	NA	TGCAGTGCTAGAGACCGGGGGGCAGGCTATGGCTACACCTTC	CSARDRGAGYGYTF
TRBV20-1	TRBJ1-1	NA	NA	TGCAGTGGGTCGGGGAACACTGAAGCTTTCTTT	CSGSGNTEAFF
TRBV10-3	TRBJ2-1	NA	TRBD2	TGTGCCATCAGGGGACTAGCGGGGGCATACAATGAGCAGTTCTTC	CAIRGLAGAYNEQFF
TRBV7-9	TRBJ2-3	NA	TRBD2	TGTGCCAGCAGAAGGAAACAGCCGGGGGGTAGCACAGATACGCAGTATTTT	CASRRKQPGGSTDTQYF
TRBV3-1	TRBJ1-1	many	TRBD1	TGTGCCAGCAGCCCGAGGACAGGCGAGACTGAAGCTTTCTTT	CASSPRTGETEAFF
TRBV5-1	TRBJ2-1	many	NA	TGCGCCAGCACCTCCGTCGGGGGCCGCCCCTACAATGAGCAGTTCTTC	CASTSVGGRPYNEQFF
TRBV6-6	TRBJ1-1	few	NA	TGTGCCAGCAGTTACAGGCAGGATACTGAAGCTTTCTTT	CASSYRQDTEAFF
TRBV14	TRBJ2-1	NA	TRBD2	TGTGCCAGCCGACTAGCGGGGGGGGTTGAGCAGTTCTTC	CASRLAGGVEQFF
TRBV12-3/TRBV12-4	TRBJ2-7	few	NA	TGTGCCAGCAGTTTTCGGGGGGCGATCCGAGGGGAGCAGTACTTC	CASSFRGAIRGEQYF
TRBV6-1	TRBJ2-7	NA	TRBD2	TGTGCCAGCAGCAGACTAGCGGGGGCAGACGAGCAGTACTTC	CASSRLAGADEQYF
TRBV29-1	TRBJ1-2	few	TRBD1	TGCAGCGTAGATACAGGGGCCTATGACTATGGCTACACCTTC	CSVDTGAYDYGYTF
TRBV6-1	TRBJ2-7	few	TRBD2	TGTGCCAGCAGAAACACCGGACTAGCGGAGGGGGAGCAGTACTTC	CASRNTGLAEGEQYF
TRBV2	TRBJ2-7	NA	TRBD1	TGTGCCGCTCGACCGGGACAGGGGATCTACGAGCAGTACTTC	CAARPGQGIYEQYF
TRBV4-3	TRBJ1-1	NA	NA	TGCGCCAGCAGCCAAGTAACGGGAACTGAAGCTTTCTTT	CASSQVTGTEAFF
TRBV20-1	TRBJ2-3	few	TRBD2	TGCAGTGCCTCTAGCGGGGGACCCACAGATACGCAGTATTTT	CSASSGGPTDTQYF
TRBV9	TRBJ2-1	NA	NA	TGTGCCAGCAGCGCCGAGGAGGACGTCTACAATGAGCAGTTCTTC	CASSAEEDVYNEQFF
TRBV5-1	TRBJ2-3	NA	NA	TGCGCCAGCAATTCAGGCAGCAGCACAGATACGCAGTATTTT	CASNSGSSTDTQYF
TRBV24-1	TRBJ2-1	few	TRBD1	TGTGCCACCCAAGGGGGCAGTGAGCAGTTCTTC	CATQGGSEQFF
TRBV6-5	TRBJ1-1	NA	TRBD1	TGTGCCAGCAGTTATCGAGGGGGCCGAGGGGGCTCCAACACTGAAGCTTTCTTT	CASSYRGGRGGSNTEAFF
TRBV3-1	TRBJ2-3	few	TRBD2	TGTGCCAGCAGCCAAGAGGGGCTAGCGGGAGCACCAGATACGCAGTATTTT	CASSQEGLAGAPDTQYF
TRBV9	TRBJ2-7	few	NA	TGTGCCAGCAGCGTAGACCCGACCTGGGAGCAGTACTTC	CASSVDPTWEQYF
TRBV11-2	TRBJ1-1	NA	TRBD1	TGTGCCAGCAGCTTAGAAGACAGGGACCCGAACACTGAAGCTTTCTTT	CASSLEDRDPNTEAFF
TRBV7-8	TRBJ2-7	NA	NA	TGTGCCAGCAGCTTAGATGCAGGGAGCCAAACCTACGAGCAGTACTTC	CASSLDAGSQTYEQYF
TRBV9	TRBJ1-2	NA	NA	TGTGCCAGCAGCGCTAAAAAGAACTATGGCTACACCTTC	CASSAKKNYGYTF
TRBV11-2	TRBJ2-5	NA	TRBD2	TGTGCCAGCAGCTTAGGCCGCTGGGGACTAGCGGGGGGAGCAGAGACCCAGTACTTC	CASSLGRWGLAGGAETQYF
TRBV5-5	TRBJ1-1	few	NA	TGTGCCAGCAGCACGGCGGTTAATACTGAAGCTTTCTTT	CASSTAVNTEAFF
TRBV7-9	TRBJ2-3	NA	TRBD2	TGTGCCAGCAGCTTAGTAGCGGGGGGAGGAGATACGCAGTATTTT	CASSLVAGGGDTQYF
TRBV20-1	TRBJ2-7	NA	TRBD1	TGCAGTGCCTACCCACCGGGACAGCCCTACGAGCAGTACTTC	CSAYPPGQPYEQYF
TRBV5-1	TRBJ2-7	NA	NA	TGCGCCAGCAGCCCCGCCTCCTGGGGGTACGAGCAGTACTTC	CASSPASWGYEQYF
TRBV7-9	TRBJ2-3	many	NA	TGTGCCAGCAGCTTAAGGGCAGAGGGAGATACGCAGTATTTT	CASSLRAEGDTQYF
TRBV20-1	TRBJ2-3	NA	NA	TGCAGTGCTAGCGACTCAACAAGGGGCACAGATACGCAGTATTTT	CSASDSTRGTDTQYF
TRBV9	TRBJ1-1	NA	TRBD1	TGTGCCAGCAGCGCGCGGGCGACAGGGGAGGATACTGAAGCTTTCTTT	CASSARATGEDTEAFF
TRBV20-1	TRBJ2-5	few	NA	TGCAGTGCTAGTGACTCAATGGAGACCCAGTACTTC	CSASDSMETQYF
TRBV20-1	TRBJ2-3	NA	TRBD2	TGCAGTGCCGCCCCAGCGGGGGGGCGAAAAGATACGCAGTATTTT	CSAAPAGGRKDTQYF
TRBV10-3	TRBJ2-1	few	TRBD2	TGTGCCATCAGTGTGGCGGGAGGGACCGATGAGCAGTTCTTC	CAISVAGGTDEQFF